This T cell receptor beta chain was profiled in a study of T cells in Graves' hyperthyroidism and ophthalmopathy. Study background: Sampling of peripheral blood happened at initial diagnosis, prior to any treatment.

Authors of the study amplified TCR beta CDR3 regions from RNA transcripts. The TCR CDR3 first-round RT-PCR relied on the HTBI primer set. TCRdb itself ran the multiplex PCR reads through MiXCR, one entry per CDR3 protein. The sample lists 600,000 to 850,000 distinct CDR3 sequences; roughly 20% were seen once. On the basis of clinical symptoms, serum thyroxine and TRAb, thyroid ultrasound and orbital computed tomography, diagnoses were made. When hyperthyroidism was first diagnosed, the blood sample was taken, preceding any ophthalmopathy symptoms. Many counts were recorded for this clonotype. The germline V and J ends were trimmed by 8 bases and 8 bases, with 13 bases remaining between them. The CDR3 runs to 13 residues. Germline V gene lookup returns CDR1 SNHLY and CDR2 FYNNEI.

The sequenced material came from blood. This receptor was obtained from a woman in her fifties or sixties with Graves' hyperthyroidism that later progressed to Graves' ophthalmopathy. V usage is TRBV2 and J usage is TRBJ1-6, with D maybe TRBD1 (6 bases). The CDR3: CASGQWGDSPLHF. The CDR3 DNA reads TGTGCCAGCGGACAGTGGGGCGATTCACCCCTCCACTTT.